This passage covers 23 T cell receptor beta chains from one sample sequenced in a study of early T cells in non-severe SARS-CoV-2 infection (dated by TCRdb to the early 2020s). Receptor libraries were prepared by 5' RACE. Sequenced on a NextSeq 500. TCRdb applied fastp at Q25 and MiXCR to the public reads, then kept only in-frame beta chains. For every CDR3 protein sequence, its rows merge into one entry that carries the most common genes and DNA. The sample yields about 90,000 distinct CDR3 sequences; about 12% were counted once. The ten largest account for nearly 4.5% of the sample. The sequencing used whole blood, collected at baseline. These receptors all stem from an adult who was a healthcare worker with PCR-confirmed SARS-CoV-2 infection or an uninfected control (not recorded which).

This clonotype was counted many times. The rearrangement links TRBV20-1 to TRBJ2-3; D unclear. The CDR3 covers 11 residues. Germline V gives CDR1 DFQATT, CDR2 SNEGSKA (reference sequence). Trimming left V 0 bases short and J 5 bases short, with 3 bases between. CDR3 nucleotides: TGCAGTGCTAGAGATCTAGATACGCAGTATTTT. It translates to CSARDLDTQYF.

The chain is built from TRBV12-3 or TRBV12-4 and TRBJ1-6; 7 bases align to TRBD1. Trimming removed 5 bases from V and 7 bases from J; junction bases left unmatched: 8. The CDR3 has 15 residues. The DNA of the CDR3 is TGTGCCAGCAGTAAAACAGGGGCTCAAAATTCACCCCTCCACTTT. Encoded protein: CASSKTGAQNSPLHF.

The V and J genes are TRBV20-1 and TRBJ2-7, with 12 bases fitting TRBD2. The CDR3 covers 17 residues. Germline assignment: CDR1 DFQATT and CDR2 SNEGSKA (reference sequence). V trimming: 1 base; J trimming: 4 bases; junction bases outside the gene matches: 11. CDR3 sequence (DNA): TGCAGTGCTAGAGGTGGGGTTCTAGCGGGAGGGCTGTACGAGCAGTACTTC. This sequence encodes CSARGGVLAGGLYEQYF.

The rearrangement links TRBV30 to TRBJ1-1, with no clear D. Trimming cost V 4 bases and J 1 base, with 13 bases left between them. The germline CDR1 and CDR2 sequences are GTSNPN and SVGIG (reference sequence). This CDR3 has 14 amino acids. The CDR3 DNA reads as TGTGCCTGGATCGGTAAAGGACGGAACACTGAAGCTTTCTTT. Its translation: CAWIGKGRNTEAFF.

This clonotype occurred a few times. The chain links TRBV12-3 or TRBV12-4 to TRBJ2-7, with TRBD2 identical over 10 bases. The junction had 5 bases not matched to a gene; V was cut back by 5 bases and J by 7 bases. CDR3 length: 13 amino acids. DNA of the CDR3: TGTGCCAGCAGTAGCGGGAGGGCAGGGGAGCAGTACTTC. It yields the protein CASSSGRAGEQYF.

The CDR3 nucleotides read TGTGCCAGCAGCGTCACGGGGTCCATCGGCAGCACTGAAGCTTTCTTT. Translation gives CASSVTGSIGSTEAFF. The chain links TRBV9 to TRBJ1-1; D gene ambiguous. Trimming removed 2 bases from V and 4 bases from J, with 18 bases in between. The CDR3 totals 16 residues. In germline, CDR1 is SGDLS, CDR2 YYNGEE. Together with reference TRBV9 and TRBJ1-1, the CDR3 gives the full variable domain: DSGVTQTPKHLITATGQRVTLRCSPRSGDLSVYWYQQSLDQGLQFLIQYYNGEERAKGNILERFSAQQFPDLHSELNLSSLELGDSALYFCASSVTGSIGSTEAFFGQGTRLTVV.

CDR3 nucleotide sequence: TGTGCCAGCGGGGTATTGGACAGAGTTAGGCCCCTCCACTTT. It yields the protein CASGVLDRVRPLHF. The chain uses TRBV11-2 and TRBJ1-6; D may be TRBD1 (6 bases). Germline CDR1 SGHAT, CDR2 FQNNGV. CDR3 length equals 14 residues. Trimming cost V 8 bases and J 13 bases, with 21 bases left between them.

This clonotype was found once. The chain links TRBV3-1 to TRBJ2-7, with D unresolved. V lost 1 base, J lost 0 bases, and 7 bases lay in between. Per germline, CDR1 LGHDT and CDR2 YNNKEL (reference sequence). The CDR3 has 14 residues. Here the CDR3 reads CASSQALGSYEQYF. DNA of the CDR3: TGTGCCAGCAGCCAAGCACTCGGCTCCTACGAGCAGTACTTC.

This clonotype has a count of ten or more. The J gene is TRBJ2-5, the V gene TRBV30, with 7 bases lining up with TRBD1. CDR1 and CDR2 (germline): GTSNPN, SVGIG (reference sequence). With V trimmed by 0 bases and J by 5 bases, 3 bases remained unmatched. The CDR3 covers 13 residues. The CDR3 sequence: CAWSVQGLETQYF. CDR3 coding DNA: TGTGCCTGGAGTGTACAGGGGCTGGAGACCCAGTACTTC.

This clonotype appeared a few times. The CDR3 spells CASGLGGPRGTGELFF. The DNA for the CDR3 is TGTGCTAGTGGTTTGGGGGGACCAAGGGGCACCGGGGAGCTGTTTTTT. The rearrangement uses TRBV12-5 and TRBJ2-2, with D perhaps TRBD1 or TRBD2 (5 bases each). This CDR3 is 16 amino acids long. V was trimmed by 1 base and J by 4 bases, leaving 13 bases between them. CDR1 and CDR2 (germline): LGHNT, FRNRAP.

The chain employs TRBV6-5 and TRBJ2-1, with D hard to call. Germline V CDR1 and CDR2: MNHEY, SVGAGI. V lost 6 bases and J 8 bases, leaving 14 bases between the germline ends. This CDR3 contains 13 residues. CDR3: CASRPPKSDEQFF. In DNA form, the CDR3 reads TGTGCCAGCAGACCCCCTAAGTCCGATGAGCAGTTCTTC.

The chain recombines TRBV29-1 with TRBJ2-2, with D possibly TRBD2 on 5 matching bases. Trimming took off 0 bases at V and 6 bases at J, with 17 bases between the two ends. Germline V gene data show CDR1 as SQVTM and CDR2 as ANQGSEA. The CDR3 contains 16 residues. The CDR3 nucleotides read TGCAGCGTTGAAGATCCCAGGACTCCCCGGGCCGGGGAGCTGTTTTTT. It encodes CSVEDPRTPRAGELFF.

The chain links TRBV11-2 to TRBJ2-3; perhaps TRBD1 as D (6 bases). The CDR3 runs to 14 residues. The germline gives CDR1 SGHAT, CDR2 FQNNGV. Trimming shortened V by 2 bases and J by 6 bases, and 12 bases separated the two germline ends. Here the CDR3 reads CASSLNRVLDTQYF. CDR3 in DNA: TGTGCCAGCAGCTTAAACAGGGTTTTGGATACGCAGTATTTT.

This clonotype was picked up many times. The chain couples TRBV24-1 to TRBJ2-7, with TRBD1 matching over 9 bases. Germline V gives CDR1 KGHDR, CDR2 SFDVKD. This CDR3 region has 14 residues. Trimming took 2 bases from V and 7 from J; bases not matched to a gene: 5. The CDR3 DNA reads TGTGCCACCAGTGATTGGGACAGGGTGAGGGAGCAGTACTTC. It translates to CATSDWDRVREQYF.

This clonotype was seen only a few times. The chain recombines TRBV7-2 with TRBJ1-1; a weak D match, TRBD1 (5 bases). V lost 3 bases and J 0 bases, leaving 8 bases between the germline ends. This CDR3 comprises 14 residues. Germline V gene data show CDR1 as SGHTA and CDR2 as FQGNSA. CDR3 protein: CASSLDNLNTEAFF. The CDR3 DNA reads as TGTGCCAGCAGCTTGGACAATTTGAACACTGAAGCTTTCTTT.

The V gene is TRBV11-2, the J gene TRBJ2-5, with TRBD2 as a possible D gene (6 bases). V lost 5 bases and J 5 bases, leaving 21 bases between the germline ends. This CDR3 spans 16 amino acids. Germline lookup yields CDR1 SGHAT and CDR2 FQNNGV. The CDR3 sequence is CASSPPGTGYRETQYF. CDR3 in DNA: TGTGCCAGCAGCCCCCCCGGGACTGGCTACCGGGAGACCCAGTACTTC.

The chain couples TRBV20-1 to TRBJ1-1; no firm D call. This CDR3 has 11 residues. The ends were cut back, 7 bases at V and 4 bases at J, with 10 bases in the middle. Germline CDR1 reads DFQATT; CDR2 reads SNEGSKA (reference sequence). In nucleotides, the CDR3 is TGCAGTGGGGAGAGGAGCACTGAAGCTTTCTTT. Amino acid sequence: CSGERSTEAFF.

The chain combines TRBV11-3 with TRBJ1-6; unclear D gene. This CDR3 comprises 16 residues. V was clipped by 3 bases and J by 5 bases, with 14 bases between them. CDR1 SGHNT and CDR2 YENEEA come from the germline V gene. CDR3 DNA sequence: TGTGCCAGCAGCTTTCCTTCTGGACTCAATAATTCACCCCTCCACTTT. Protein sequence: CASSFPSGLNNSPLHF.

This clonotype was counted at least ten times. The chain has TRBV20-1 and TRBJ1-5, with 9 nucleotides matching TRBD1. Germline V gene sequence: CDR1 DFQATT, CDR2 SNEGSKA (reference sequence). J lost 1 base, V lost 5 bases, and 6 bases had no gene match. The CDR3 sequence is 15 residues long. The CDR3 sequence is CSASGTGWSNQPQHF. The CDR3 nucleotides read TGCAGTGCTTCCGGGACAGGGTGGAGCAATCAGCCCCAGCATTTT.

DNA of the CDR3: TGTGCCAGCCTGACTAGCGGGATGTCCAACGAGCAGTACTTC. Protein sequence: CASLTSGMSNEQYF. The chain recombines TRBV7-8 with TRBJ2-7; TRBD2 aligns across 11 bases. The germline CDR1 and CDR2 sequences are SGHVS and FQNEAQ. The CDR3 is made up of 14 amino acids. After removal of 8 bases from V and 5 bases from J, the junction contained 8 bases not matched to a gene.

This clonotype has at least ten counts. The chain couples TRBV5-1 to TRBJ2-1, with TRBD2 matching over 7 bases. The CDR3 extends over 15 amino acids. The trim removed 4 bases at V and 1 base at J, leaving 5 bases unmatched. The germline gives CDR1 SGHRS, CDR2 YFSETQ. The CDR3 DNA is TGCGCCAGCAGCCCCGGGGGGATGTCCTACAATGAGCAGTTCTTC. Amino acids: CASSPGGMSYNEQFF.

This clonotype was found a few times. The gene calls are TRBV7-2 and TRBJ2-3; 15 positions match TRBD2. V lost 6 bases and J lost 9; bases outside the gene matches: 13. The CDR3 runs 17 residues. Germline V gene lookup returns CDR1 SGHTA and CDR2 FQGNSA. CDR3 DNA: TGTGCCAGCAGTCATATACCCGGACTAGCGGGAGGGGTAACGCAGTATTTT. Translation: CASSHIPGLAGGVTQYF.

The V gene is TRBV7-9, the J gene TRBJ2-2; D not certain. The V gene lost 7 bases and the J gene lost 4 bases, with 13 bases spanning the gap. Germline values: CDR1 SEHNR, CDR2 FQNEAQ (reference sequence). The CDR3 has 14 residues. CDR3 nucleotides: TGTGCCAGCACCAATGTTTGGAGCACCGGGGAGCTGTTTTTT. Its protein product is CASTNVWSTGELFF. The full variable domain, in which reference TRBV7-9 and TRBJ2-2 provide the parts outside the CDR3, is DTGVSQNPRHKITKRGQNVTFRCDPISEHNRLYWYRQTLGQGPEFLTYFQNEAQLEKSRLLSDRFSAERPKGSFSTLEIQRTEQGDSAMYLCASTNVWSTGELFFGEGSRLTVL.